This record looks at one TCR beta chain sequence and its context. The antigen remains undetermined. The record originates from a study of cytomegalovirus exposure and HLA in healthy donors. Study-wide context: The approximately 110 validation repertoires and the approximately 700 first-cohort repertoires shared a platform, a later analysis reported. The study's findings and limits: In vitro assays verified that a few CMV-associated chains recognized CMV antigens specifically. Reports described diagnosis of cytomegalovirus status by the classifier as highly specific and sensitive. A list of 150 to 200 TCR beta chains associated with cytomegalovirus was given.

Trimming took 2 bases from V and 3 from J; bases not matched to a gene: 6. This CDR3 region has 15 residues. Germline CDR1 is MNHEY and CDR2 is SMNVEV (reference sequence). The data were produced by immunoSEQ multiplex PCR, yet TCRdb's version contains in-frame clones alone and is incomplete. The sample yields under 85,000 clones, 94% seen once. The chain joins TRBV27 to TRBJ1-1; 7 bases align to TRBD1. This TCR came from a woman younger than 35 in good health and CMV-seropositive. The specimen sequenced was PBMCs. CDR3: CASSLGVRGDTEAFF. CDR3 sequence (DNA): TGTGCCAGCAGTTTAGGGGTCAGGGGGGACACTGAAGCTTTCTTT.